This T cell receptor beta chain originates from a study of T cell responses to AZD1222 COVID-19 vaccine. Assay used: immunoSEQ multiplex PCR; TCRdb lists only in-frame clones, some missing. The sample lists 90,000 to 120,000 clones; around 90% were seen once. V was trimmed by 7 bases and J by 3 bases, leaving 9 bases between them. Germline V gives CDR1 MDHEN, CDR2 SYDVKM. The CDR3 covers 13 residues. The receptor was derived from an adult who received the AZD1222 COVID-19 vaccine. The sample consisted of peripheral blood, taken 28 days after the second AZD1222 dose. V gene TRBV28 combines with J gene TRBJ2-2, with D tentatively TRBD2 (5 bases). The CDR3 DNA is TGTGCCAGCACCACCGGGGACACCGGGGAGCTGTTTTTT. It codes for CASTTGDTGELFF. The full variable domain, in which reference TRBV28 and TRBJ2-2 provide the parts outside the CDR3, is DVKVTQSSRYLVKRTGEKVFLECVQDMDHENMFWYRQDPGLGLRLIYFSYDVKMKEKGDIPEGYSVSREKKERFSLILESASTNQTSMYLCASTTGDTGELFFGEGSRLTVL.